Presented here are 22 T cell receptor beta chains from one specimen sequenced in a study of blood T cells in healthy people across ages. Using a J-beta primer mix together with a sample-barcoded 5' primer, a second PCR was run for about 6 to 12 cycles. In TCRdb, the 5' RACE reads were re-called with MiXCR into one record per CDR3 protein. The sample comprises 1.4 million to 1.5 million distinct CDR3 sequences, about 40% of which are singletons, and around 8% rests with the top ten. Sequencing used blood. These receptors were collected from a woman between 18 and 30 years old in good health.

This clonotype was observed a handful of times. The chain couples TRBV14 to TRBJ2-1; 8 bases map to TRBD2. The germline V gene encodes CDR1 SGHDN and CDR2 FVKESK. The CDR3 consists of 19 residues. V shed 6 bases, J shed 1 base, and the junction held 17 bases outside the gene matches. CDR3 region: CASRQPYTGTSISYNEQFF. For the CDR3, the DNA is TGTGCCAGCAGGCAGCCTTATACCGGGACTAGTATATCCTACAATGAGCAGTTCTTC.

CDR3 DNA: TGTGCCAGCAGCGTAGAGCCTAGCGGGAGCCGGGAGCAGTTCTTC. Amino acid sequence: CASSVEPSGSREQFF. This sequence joins TRBV9 and TRBJ2-1; 10 positions match TRBD2. CDR3 size: 15 residues. V was clipped by 0 bases and J by 10 bases; unmatched bases: 7. The germline gives CDR1 SGDLS, CDR2 YYNGEE.

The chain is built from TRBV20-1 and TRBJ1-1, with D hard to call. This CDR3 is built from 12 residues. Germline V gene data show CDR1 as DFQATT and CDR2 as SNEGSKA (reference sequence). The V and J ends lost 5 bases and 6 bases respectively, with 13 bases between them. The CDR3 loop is CSARRVGAEAFF. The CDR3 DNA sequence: TGCAGTGCTCGGAGGGTGGGCGCTGAAGCTTTCTTT.

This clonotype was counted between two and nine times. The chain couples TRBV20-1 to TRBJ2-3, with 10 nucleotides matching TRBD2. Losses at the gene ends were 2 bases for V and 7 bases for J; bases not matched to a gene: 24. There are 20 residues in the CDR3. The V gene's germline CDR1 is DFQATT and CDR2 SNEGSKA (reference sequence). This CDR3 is CSARPSGTSVGLGTLNTQYF. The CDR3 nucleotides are TGCAGTGCTAGACCTTCCGGGACTAGCGTAGGACTCGGGACACTTAATACGCAGTATTTT.

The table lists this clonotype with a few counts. The CDR3: CASSFTSGQETQYF. CDR3 DNA sequence: TGTGCCAGCAGCTTCACTAGCGGCCAAGAGACCCAGTACTTC. V gene TRBV11-2 combines with J gene TRBJ2-5; 8 nucleotides align to TRBD2. Germline V CDR1 and CDR2: SGHAT, FQNNGV. This CDR3 is built from 14 residues. The J segment lost 1 base and the V segment lost 3 bases, leaving 1 base of the junction unmatched.

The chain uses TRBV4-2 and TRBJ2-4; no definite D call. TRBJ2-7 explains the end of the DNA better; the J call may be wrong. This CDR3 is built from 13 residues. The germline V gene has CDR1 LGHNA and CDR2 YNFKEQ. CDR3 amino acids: CASSQDANYEQYF. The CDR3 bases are TGTGCCAGCAGCCAAGATGCGAACTACGAGCAGTACTTC.

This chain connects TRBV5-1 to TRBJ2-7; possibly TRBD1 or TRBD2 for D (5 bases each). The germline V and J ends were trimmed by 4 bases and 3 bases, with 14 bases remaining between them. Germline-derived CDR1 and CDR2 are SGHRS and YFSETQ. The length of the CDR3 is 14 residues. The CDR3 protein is CASSPGRGDYEQYF. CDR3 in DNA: TGCGCCAGCAGCCCGGGACGGGGAGACTACGAGCAGTACTTC.

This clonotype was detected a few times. The CDR3 DNA reads TGCGCCAGCAGCCCTATCCTGATGACGGCGAACACTGAAGCTTTCTTT. Its translation is CASSPILMTANTEAFF. This chain links TRBV4-1 with TRBJ1-1, with D unclear. CDR3 length equals 16 residues. Trimming stripped 4 bases from V and 1 base from J, with 16 bases between. Germline assignment: CDR1 MGHRA and CDR2 YSYEKL.

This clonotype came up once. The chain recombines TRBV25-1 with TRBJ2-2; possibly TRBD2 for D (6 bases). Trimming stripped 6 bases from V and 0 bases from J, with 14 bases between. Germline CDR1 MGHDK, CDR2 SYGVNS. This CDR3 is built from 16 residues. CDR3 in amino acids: CASSVVAAANTGELFF. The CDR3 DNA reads TGTGCCAGCAGCGTGGTAGCGGCAGCGAACACCGGGGAGCTGTTTTTT. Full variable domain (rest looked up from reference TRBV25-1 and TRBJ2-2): EADIYQTPRYLVIGTGKKITLECSQTMGHDKMYWYQQDPGMELHLIHYSYGVNSTEKGDLSSESTVSRIRTEHFPLTLESARPSHTSQYLCASSVVAAANTGELFFGEGSRLTVL.

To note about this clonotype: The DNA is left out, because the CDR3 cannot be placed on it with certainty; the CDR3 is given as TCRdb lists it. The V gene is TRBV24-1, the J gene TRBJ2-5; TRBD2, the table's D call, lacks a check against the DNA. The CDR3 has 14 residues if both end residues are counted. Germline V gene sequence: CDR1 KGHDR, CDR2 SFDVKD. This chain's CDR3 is CAASDFGEGNEQYF.

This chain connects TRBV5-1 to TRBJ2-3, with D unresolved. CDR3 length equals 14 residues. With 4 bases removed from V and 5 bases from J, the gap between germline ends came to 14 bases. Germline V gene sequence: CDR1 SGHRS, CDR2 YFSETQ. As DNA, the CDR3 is TGCGCCAGCAGCCCTGGGCAGGACCAAGATACGCAGTATTTT. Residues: CASSPGQDQDTQYF.

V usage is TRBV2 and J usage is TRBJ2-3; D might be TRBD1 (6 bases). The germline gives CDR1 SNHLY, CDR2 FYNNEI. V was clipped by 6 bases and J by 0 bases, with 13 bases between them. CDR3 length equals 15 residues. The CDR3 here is CASRSGQISTDTQYF. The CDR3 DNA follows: TGTGCCAGCAGGTCCGGACAGATTAGCACAGATACGCAGTATTTT.

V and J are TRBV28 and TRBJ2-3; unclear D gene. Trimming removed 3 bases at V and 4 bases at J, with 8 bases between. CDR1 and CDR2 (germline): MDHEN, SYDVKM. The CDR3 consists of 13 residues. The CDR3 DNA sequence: TGTGCCAGCAGTTTCCGGGCGGCAGATACGCAGTATTTT. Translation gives CASSFRAADTQYF.

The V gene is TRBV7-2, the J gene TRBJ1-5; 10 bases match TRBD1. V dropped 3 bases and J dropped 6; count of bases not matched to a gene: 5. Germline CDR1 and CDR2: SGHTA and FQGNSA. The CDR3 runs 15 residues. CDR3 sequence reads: CASSLGTGEFQPQHF. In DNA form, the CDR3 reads TGTGCCAGCAGCTTGGGGACAGGGGAATTTCAGCCCCAGCATTTT.

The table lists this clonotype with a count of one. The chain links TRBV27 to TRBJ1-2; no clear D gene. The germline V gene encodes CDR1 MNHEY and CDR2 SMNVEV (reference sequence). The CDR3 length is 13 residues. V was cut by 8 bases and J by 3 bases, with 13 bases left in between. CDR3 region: CASGFLRDYGYTF. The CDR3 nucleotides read TGTGCCAGCGGATTCCTACGCGACTATGGCTACACCTTC.

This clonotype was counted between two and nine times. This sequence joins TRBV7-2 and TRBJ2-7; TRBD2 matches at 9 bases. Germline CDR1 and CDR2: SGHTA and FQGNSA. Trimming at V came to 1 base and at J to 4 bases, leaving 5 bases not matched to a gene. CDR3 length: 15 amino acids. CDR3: CASSLGASGNYEQYF. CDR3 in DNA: TGTGCCAGCAGCTTAGGGGCTAGCGGGAATTACGAGCAGTACTTC.

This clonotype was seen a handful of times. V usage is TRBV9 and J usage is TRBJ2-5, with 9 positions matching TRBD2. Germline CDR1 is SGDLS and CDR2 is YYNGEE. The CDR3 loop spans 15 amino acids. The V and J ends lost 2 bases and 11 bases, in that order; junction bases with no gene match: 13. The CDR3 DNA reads TGTGCCAGCAGCGTCACTAGCGGGTTCTACAATGAGCAGTACTTC. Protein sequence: CASSVTSGFYNEQYF.

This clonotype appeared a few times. In DNA, the CDR3 is TGCGCCAGCAGCCCCAGGGGCGGGGGAATGAACACTGAAGCTTTCTTT. Residues: CASSPRGGGMNTEAFF. The V call is TRBV4-1, the J call TRBJ1-1; tentatively, D is TRBD1 (6 bases). Deletions cut 4 bases from V and 0 bases from J, with 15 bases between. Germline CDR1 and CDR2: MGHRA and YSYEKL. The CDR3 length is 16 residues.

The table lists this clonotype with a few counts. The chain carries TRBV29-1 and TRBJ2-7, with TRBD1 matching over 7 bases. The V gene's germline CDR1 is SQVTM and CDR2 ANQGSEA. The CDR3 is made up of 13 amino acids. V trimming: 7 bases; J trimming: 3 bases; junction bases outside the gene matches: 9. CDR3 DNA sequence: TGCAGCGCTTCGTATGGGACAGACTACGAGCAGTACTTC. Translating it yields CSASYGTDYEQYF.

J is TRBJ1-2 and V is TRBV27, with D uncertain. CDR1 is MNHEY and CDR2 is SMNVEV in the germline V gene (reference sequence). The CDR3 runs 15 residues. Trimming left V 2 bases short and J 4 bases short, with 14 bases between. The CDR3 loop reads CASSLDPRYIYGYTF. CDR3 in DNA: TGTGCCAGCAGTTTAGACCCGAGATATATCTATGGCTACACCTTC.

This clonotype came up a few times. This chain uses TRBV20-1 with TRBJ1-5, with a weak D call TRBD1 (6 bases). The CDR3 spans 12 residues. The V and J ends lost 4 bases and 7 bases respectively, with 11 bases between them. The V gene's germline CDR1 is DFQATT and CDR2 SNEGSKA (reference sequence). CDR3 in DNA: TGCAGTGCTAAAGGGGGTCCCCAGCCCCAGCATTTT. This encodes CSAKGGPQPQHF.

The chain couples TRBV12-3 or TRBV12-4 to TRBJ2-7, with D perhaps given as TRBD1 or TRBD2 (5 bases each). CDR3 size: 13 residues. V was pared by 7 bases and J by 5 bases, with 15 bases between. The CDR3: CASTTPGHHEQYF. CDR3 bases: TGTGCCAGCACCACCCCGGGGCACCACGAGCAGTACTTC.